The clone carrying this T cell receptor beta chain was recorded a few times. Its antigen remains unknown. The entry originates in a study of T-cell reconstitution after alpha-beta-depleted transplantation in children. Study-level results: In patients about two months after transplant, alpha-beta T cells reportedly arose from several hundred expanded graft clones.

V was pared by 6 bases and J by 4 bases, with 12 bases of the junction left unmatched. Germline V gene data show CDR1 as LNHDA and CDR2 as SQIVND (reference sequence). The CDR3 contains 16 residues. This sample's TCRbeta library carried unique molecular identifier barcodes. A single record per CDR3 protein comes from TCRdb applying MiXCR to the PCR reads. The sample records about a million distinct CDR3 sequences, 25% to 30% being singletons. The clonotype was recovered from a boy in the first two years of life who had a stem cell transplant for SCID, so the T cells may come from the graft donor. The genes are TRBV19 and TRBJ1-5, with 7 bases fitting TRBD1. The starting material was PBMCs, mostly from graft donor cells, obtained 360 days after TCRalphabeta/CD19-depleted stem cell transplant. DNA for the CDR3: TGTGCCAGTAGCTTGTTACGAGGGACAGCAAATCAGCCCCAGCATTTT. Translating it yields CASSLLRGTANQPQHF.